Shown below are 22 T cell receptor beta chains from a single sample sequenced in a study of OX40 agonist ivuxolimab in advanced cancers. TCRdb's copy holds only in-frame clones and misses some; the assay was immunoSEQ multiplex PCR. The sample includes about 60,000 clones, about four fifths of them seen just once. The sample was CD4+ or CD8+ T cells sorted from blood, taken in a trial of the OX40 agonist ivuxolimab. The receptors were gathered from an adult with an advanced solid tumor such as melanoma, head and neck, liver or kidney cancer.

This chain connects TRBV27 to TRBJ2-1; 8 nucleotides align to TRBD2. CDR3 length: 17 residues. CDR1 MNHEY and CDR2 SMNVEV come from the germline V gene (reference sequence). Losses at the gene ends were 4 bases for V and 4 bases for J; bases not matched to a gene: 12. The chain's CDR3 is CASSSYLGRELYNEQFF. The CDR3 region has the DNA TGTGCCAGCAGTTCGTACCTCGGGAGGGAGTTATACAATGAGCAGTTCTTC.

CDR3 nucleotide sequence: TGTGCCAGCAGCCCCGAAACCTACAATGAGCAGTTCTTC. This translates into CASSPETYNEQFF. V is TRBV6-5 and J is TRBJ2-1; D call uncertain. The germline V and J ends were trimmed by 6 bases and 2 bases, with 8 bases remaining between them. The CDR3 is 13 residues long. The germline V gene has CDR1 MNHEY and CDR2 SVGAGI.

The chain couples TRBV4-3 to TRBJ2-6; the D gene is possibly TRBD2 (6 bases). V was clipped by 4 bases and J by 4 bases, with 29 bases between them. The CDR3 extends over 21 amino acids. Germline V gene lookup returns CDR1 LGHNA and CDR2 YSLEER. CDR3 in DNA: TGCGCCAGCAGCCGAGATCTAATAGGATGGACCGGCGGGATAGGGGCCAACGTCCTGACTTTC. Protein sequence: CASSRDLIGWTGGIGANVLTF.

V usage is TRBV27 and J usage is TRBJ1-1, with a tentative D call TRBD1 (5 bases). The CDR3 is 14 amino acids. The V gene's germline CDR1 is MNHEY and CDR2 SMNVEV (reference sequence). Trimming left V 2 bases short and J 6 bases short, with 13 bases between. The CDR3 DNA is TGTGCCAGCAGTTTACAGGGCACCCGCCCTGAAGCTTTCTTT. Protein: CASSLQGTRPEAFF.

CDR3 sequence: CAWSVGDEQYV. The CDR3 coding sequence is TGTGCCTGGAGTGTGGGGGACGAGCAGTACGTC. The gene calls are TRBV30 and TRBJ2-7; tentatively, D is TRBD1 or TRBD2 (5 bases each). This CDR3 is built from 11 residues. The germline CDR1 and CDR2 sequences are GTSNPN and SVGIG (reference sequence). V lost 0 bases, J lost 5 bases, and 5 bases lay in between.

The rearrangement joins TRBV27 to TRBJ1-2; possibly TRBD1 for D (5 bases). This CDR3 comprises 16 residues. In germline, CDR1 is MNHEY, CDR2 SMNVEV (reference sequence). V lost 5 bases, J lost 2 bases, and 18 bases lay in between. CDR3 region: CASSPWQGRGNYGYTF. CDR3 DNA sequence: TGTGCCAGCAGTCCCTGGCAGGGCCGGGGAAACTATGGCTACACCTTC.

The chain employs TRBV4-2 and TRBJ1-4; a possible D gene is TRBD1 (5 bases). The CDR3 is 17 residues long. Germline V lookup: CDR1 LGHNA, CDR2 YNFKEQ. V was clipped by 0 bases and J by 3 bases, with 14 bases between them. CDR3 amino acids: CASSQDFGGGSNEKLFF. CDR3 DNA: TGTGCCAGCAGCCAAGATTTTGGGGGGGGGTCTAATGAAAAACTGTTTTTT.

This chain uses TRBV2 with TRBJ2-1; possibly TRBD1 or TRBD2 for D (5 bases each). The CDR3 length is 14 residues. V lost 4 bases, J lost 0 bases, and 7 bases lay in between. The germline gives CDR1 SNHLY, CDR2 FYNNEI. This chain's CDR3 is CASSGGFSYNEQFF. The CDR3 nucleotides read TGTGCCAGCAGTGGGGGGTTCTCCTACAATGAGCAGTTCTTC.

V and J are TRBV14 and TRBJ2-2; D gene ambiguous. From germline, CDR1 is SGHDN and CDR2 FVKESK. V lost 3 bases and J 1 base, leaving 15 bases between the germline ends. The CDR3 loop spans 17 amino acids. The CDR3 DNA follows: TGTGCCAGCAGCCAGCTGGCCGGCTCGAGGAACACCGGGGAGCTGTTTTTT. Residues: CASSQLAGSRNTGELFF.

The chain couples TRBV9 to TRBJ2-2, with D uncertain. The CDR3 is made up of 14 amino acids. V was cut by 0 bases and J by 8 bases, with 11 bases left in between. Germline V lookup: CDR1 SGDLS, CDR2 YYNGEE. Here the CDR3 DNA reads TGTGCCAGCAGCGTAGAGCTGATCTCAGGGGAGCTGTTTTTT. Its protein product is CASSVELISGELFF. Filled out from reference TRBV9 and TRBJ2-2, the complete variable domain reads DSGVTQTPKHLITATGQRVTLRCSPRSGDLSVYWYQQSLDQGLQFLIQYYNGEERAKGNILERFSAQQFPDLHSELNLSSLELGDSALYFCASSVELISGELFFGEGSRLTVL.

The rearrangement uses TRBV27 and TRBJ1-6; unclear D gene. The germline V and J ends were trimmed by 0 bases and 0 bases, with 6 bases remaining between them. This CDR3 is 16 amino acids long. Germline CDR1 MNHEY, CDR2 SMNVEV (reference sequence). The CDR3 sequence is CASSLSWSSYNSPLHF. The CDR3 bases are TGTGCCAGCAGTTTATCATGGAGCTCCTATAATTCACCCCTCCACTTT.

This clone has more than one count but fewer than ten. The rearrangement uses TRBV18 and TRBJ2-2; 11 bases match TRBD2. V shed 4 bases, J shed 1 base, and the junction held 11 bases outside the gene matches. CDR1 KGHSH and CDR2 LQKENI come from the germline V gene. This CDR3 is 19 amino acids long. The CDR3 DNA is TGTGCCAGCTCACTAACGTCCGGGACTAGCGGAGAGAACACCGGGGAGCTGTTTTTT. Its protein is CASSLTSGTSGENTGELFF.

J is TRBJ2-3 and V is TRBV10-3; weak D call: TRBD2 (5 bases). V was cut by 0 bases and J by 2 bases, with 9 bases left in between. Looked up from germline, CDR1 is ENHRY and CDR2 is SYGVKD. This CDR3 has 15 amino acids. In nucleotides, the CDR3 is TGTGCCATCAGTGAGTCCCGGAGGACCACAGATACGCAGTATTTT. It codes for CAISESRRTTDTQYF.

In nucleotides, the CDR3 is TGTGCCAGCAGTTCTTATCGGGACAGCGAAGCTTTCTTT. It encodes CASSSYRDSEAFF. The chain uses TRBV7-3 and TRBJ1-1; TRBD1 aligns across 7 bases. The CDR3 loop spans 13 amino acids. The V and J ends lost 6 bases and 8 bases, in that order; junction bases with no gene match: 9. The germline CDR1 and CDR2 sequences are SGHTA and FQGTGA.

The chain's CDR3 is CASSLGPARQNLGNTIYF. CDR3 DNA sequence: TGTGCCAGCAGCTTAGGGCCCGCCCGACAGAACCTTGGAAACACCATATATTTT. This chain links TRBV13 with TRBJ1-3; TRBD1 might be the D (5 bases). The V end was cut by 0 bases, the J end by 3 bases, with 18 bases between. The CDR3 is 18 amino acids. In germline, CDR1 is PRHDT, CDR2 FYEKMQ (reference sequence). Full variable domain (rest looked up from reference TRBV13 and TRBJ1-3): AAGVIQSPRHLIKEKRETATLKCYPIPRHDTVYWYQQGPGQDPQFLISFYEKMQSDKGSIPDRFSAQQFSDYHSELNMSSLELGDSALYFCASSLGPARQNLGNTIYFGEGSWLTVV.

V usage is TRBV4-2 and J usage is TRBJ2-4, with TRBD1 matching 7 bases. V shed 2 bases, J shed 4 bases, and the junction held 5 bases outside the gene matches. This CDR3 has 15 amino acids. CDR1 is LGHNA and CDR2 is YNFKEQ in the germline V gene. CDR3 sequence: CASSQPDRAKNIQYF. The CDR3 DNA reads TGTGCCAGCAGCCAACCCGACAGGGCTAAAAACATTCAGTACTTC.

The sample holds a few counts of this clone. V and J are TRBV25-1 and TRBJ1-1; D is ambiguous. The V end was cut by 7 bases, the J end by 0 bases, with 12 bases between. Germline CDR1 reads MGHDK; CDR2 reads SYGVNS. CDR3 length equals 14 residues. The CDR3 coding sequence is TGTGCCAGCATAAAGACTGGGGTGAACACTGAAGCTTTCTTT. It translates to CASIKTGVNTEAFF. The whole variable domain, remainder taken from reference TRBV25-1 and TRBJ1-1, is EADIYQTPRYLVIGTGKKITLECSQTMGHDKMYWYQQDPGMELHLIHYSYGVNSTEKGDLSSESTVSRIRTEHFPLTLESARPSHTSQYLCASIKTGVNTEAFFGQGTRLTVV.

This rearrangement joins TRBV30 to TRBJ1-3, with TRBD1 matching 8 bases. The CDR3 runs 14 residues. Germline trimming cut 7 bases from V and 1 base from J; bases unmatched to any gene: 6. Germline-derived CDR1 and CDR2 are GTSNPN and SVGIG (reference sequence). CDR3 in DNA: TGTGCCTTAGGACAGGGACCGTCTGGAAACACCATATATTTT. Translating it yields CALGQGPSGNTIYF.

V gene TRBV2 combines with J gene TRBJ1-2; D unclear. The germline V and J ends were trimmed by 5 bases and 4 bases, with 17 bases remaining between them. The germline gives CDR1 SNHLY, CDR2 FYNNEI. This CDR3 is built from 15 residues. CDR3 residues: CASSPERTASYGYTF. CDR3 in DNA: TGTGCCAGCAGTCCCGAAAGGACGGCTTCCTATGGCTACACCTTC.

For the CDR3, the DNA is TGCGCCAGCCGAGGTTGGGTCGGGGACAATGAGCAGTTCTTC. It translates to CASRGWVGDNEQFF. The V gene is TRBV5-1, the J gene TRBJ2-1; D perhaps matches TRBD2 (5 bases). Between the trimmed V and J ends, which lost 7 bases and 5 bases, there was a span of 16 bases. The CDR3 runs 14 residues. In germline, CDR1 is SGHRS, CDR2 YFSETQ. Full variable domain (rest looked up from reference TRBV5-1 and TRBJ2-1): KAGVTQTPRYLIKTRGQQVTLSCSPISGHRSVSWYQQTPGQGLQFLFEYFSETQRNKGNFPGRFSGRQFSNSRSEMNVSTLELGDSALYLCASRGWVGDNEQFFGPGTRLTVL.

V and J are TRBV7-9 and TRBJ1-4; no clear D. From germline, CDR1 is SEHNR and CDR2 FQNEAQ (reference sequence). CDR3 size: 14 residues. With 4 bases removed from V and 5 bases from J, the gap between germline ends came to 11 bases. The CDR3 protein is CASSYYRENEKLFF. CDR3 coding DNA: TGTGCCAGCAGCTACTACAGAGAGAATGAAAAACTGTTTTTT. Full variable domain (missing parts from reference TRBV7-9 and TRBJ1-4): DTGVSQNPRHKITKRGQNVTFRCDPISEHNRLYWYRQTLGQGPEFLTYFQNEAQLEKSRLLSDRFSAERPKGSFSTLEIQRTEQGDSAMYLCASSYYRENEKLFFGSGTQLSVL.

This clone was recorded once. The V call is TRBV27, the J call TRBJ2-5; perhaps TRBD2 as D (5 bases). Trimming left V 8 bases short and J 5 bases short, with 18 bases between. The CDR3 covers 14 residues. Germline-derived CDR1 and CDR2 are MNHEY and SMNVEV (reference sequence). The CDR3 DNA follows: TGTGCCAGCGGGCAGCGCCGGGGAGAGGAGACCCAGTACTTC. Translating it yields CASGQRRGEETQYF.